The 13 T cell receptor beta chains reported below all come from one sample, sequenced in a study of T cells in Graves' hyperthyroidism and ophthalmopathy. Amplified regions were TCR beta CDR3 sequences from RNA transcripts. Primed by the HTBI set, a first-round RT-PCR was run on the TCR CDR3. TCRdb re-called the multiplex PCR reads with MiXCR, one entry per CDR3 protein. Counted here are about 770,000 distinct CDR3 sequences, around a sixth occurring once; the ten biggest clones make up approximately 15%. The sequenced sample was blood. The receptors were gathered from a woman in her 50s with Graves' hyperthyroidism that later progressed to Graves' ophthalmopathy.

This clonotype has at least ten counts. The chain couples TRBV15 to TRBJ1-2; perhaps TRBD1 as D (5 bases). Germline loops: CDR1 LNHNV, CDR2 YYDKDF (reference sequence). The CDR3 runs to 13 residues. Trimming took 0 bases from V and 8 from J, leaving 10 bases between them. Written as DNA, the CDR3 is TGTGCCACCAGCAGAGACAGGGACCGCGGCTACACCTTC. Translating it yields CATSRDRDRGYTF.

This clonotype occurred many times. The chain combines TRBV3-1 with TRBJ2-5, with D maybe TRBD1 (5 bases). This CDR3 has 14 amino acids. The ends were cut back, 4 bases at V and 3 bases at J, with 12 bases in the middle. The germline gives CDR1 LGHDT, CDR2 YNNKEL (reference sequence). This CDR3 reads CASSPRTIKETQYF. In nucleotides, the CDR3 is TGTGCCAGCAGCCCACGGACAATTAAAGAGACCCAGTACTTC.

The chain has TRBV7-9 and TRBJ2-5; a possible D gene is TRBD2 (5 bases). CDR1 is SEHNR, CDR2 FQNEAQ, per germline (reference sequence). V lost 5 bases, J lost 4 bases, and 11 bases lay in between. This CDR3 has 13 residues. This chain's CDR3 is CASSKLGTETQYF. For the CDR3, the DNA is TGTGCCAGCAGCAAACTAGGTACAGAGACCCAGTACTTC.

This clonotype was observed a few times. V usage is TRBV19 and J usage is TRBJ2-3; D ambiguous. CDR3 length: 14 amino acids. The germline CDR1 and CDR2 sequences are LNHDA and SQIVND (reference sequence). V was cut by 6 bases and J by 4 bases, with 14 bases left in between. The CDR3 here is CASRTPGGADTQYF. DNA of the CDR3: TGTGCCAGTAGAACTCCGGGCGGTGCAGATACGCAGTATTTT.

Here the CDR3 reads CASRAGQGYNEQFF. The CDR3 bases are TGTGCCAGCAGGGCCGGACAGGGTTACAATGAGCAGTTCTTC. V and J are TRBV11-2 and TRBJ2-1, with TRBD1 identical over 8 bases. V lost 6 bases and J lost 4; bases outside the gene matches: 5. The CDR3 spans 14 residues. Germline V gives CDR1 SGHAT, CDR2 FQNNGV.

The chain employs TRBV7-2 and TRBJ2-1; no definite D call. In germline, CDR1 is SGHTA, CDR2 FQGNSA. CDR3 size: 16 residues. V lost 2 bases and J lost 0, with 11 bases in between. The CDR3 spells CASSLRRRSSYNEQFF. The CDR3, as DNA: TGTGCCAGCAGCTTACGCCGGCGGAGCTCCTACAATGAGCAGTTCTTC.

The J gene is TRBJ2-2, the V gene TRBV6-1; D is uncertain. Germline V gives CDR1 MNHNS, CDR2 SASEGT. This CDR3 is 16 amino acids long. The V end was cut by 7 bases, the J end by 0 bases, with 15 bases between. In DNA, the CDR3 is TGTGCCAGCACTATTACACCGAACCCGAACACCGGGGAGCTGTTTTTT. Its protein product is CASTITPNPNTGELFF.

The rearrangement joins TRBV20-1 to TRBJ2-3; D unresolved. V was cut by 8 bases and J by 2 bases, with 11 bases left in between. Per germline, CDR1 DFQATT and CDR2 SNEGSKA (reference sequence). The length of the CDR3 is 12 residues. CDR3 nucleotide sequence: TGCAGTCTGGGCGCCAACACAGATACGCAGTATTTT. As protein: CSLGANTDTQYF.

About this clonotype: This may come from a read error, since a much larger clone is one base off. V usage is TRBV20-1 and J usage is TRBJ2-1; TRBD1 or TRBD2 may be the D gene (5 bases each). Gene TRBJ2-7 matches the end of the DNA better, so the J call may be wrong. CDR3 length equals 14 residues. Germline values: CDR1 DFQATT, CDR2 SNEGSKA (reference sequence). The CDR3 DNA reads TGCAGTGCTAGGGGACGGAGCTCCTACAATGAGCAGTACTTC. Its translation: CSARGRSSYNEQYF.

The CDR3, as DNA: TGTGCCAGCGTACGAGGGGGGGGCGGCACAGATACGCAGTATTTT. Translation: CASVRGGGGTDTQYF. This chain connects TRBV27 to TRBJ2-3; the D gene is possibly TRBD2 (7 bases). Trimming shortened V by 8 bases and J by 1 base, and 16 bases separated the two germline ends. The CDR3 has 15 residues. Looked up from germline, CDR1 is MNHEY and CDR2 is SMNVEV (reference sequence).

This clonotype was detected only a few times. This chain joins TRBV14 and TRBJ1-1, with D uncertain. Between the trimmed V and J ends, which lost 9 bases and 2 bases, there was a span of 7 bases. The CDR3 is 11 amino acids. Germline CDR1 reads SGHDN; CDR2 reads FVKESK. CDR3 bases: TGTGCCAGAACCCTCAACACTGAAGCTTTCTTT. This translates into CARTLNTEAFF. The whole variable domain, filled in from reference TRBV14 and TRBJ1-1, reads EAGVTQFPSHSVIEKGQTVTLRCDPISGHDNLYWYRRVMGKEIKFLLHFVKESKQDESGMPNNRFLAERTGGTYSTLKVQPAELEDSGVYFCARTLNTEAFFGQGTRLTVV.

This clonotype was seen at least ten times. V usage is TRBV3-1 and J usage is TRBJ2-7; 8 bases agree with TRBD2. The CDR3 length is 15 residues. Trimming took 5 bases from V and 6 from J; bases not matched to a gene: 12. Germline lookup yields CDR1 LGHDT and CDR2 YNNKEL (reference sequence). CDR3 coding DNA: TGTGCCAGCAGCTATGAAAGCGGGGGTCGGATCGAGCAGTACTTC. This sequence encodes CASSYESGGRIEQYF.

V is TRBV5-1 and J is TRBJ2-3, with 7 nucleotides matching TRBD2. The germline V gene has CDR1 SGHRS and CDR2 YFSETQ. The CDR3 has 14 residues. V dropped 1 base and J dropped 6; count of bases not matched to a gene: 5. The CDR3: CASSLSREGDTQYF. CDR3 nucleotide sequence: TGCGCCAGCAGCTTGTCCAGGGAGGGGGATACGCAGTATTTT.